The 15 T cell receptor beta chains listed next were all sequenced from one sample in a study of blood T cell repertoires in COVID-19. Here immunoSEQ multiplex PCR was the method, and the copy in TCRdb shows in-frame clones only, minus some. This table has more than 110,000 clones, roughly 75% appearing once. Sequenced: PBMCs or T cells enriched from blood (not recorded which). These receptors were taken from a woman between 50 and 59 years old who had recovered from COVID-19.

The V call is TRBV6-5, the J call TRBJ2-3; 7 bases fit TRBD1. CDR1 MNHEY and CDR2 SVGAGI come from the germline V gene. This CDR3 has 15 residues. V was pared by 6 bases and J by 2 bases, with 8 bases of the junction left unmatched. The CDR3 is CASRSRDSSTDTQYF. CDR3 in DNA: TGTGCCAGCAGAAGCCGGGACAGTTCCACAGATACGCAGTATTTT.

The gene calls are TRBV3-1 (or the pseudogene TRBV3-2) and TRBJ2-4; the match to TRBD1 covers 7 bases. The J segment lost 9 bases and the V segment lost 1 base, leaving 3 bases of the junction unmatched. CDR3 size: 13 residues. Germline values: CDR1 LGHDT, CDR2 YNNKEL (reference sequence). The CDR3 nucleotides are TGTGCCAGCAGCCAAGTGCCAGGGGGCATTCAGTACTTC. Translation: CASSQVPGGIQYF.

The chain recombines TRBV30 with TRBJ1-5, with D perhaps matching TRBD1 (5 bases). CDR3 length equals 13 residues. CDR1 and CDR2 (germline): GTSNPN, SVGIG (reference sequence). Trimming removed 0 bases at V and 6 bases at J, with 9 bases between. CDR3 protein: CAWSVAGSQPQHF. The CDR3 DNA reads as TGTGCCTGGAGTGTAGCAGGGTCTCAGCCCCAGCATTTT.

The chain couples TRBV24-1 to TRBJ2-1; the D gene is possibly TRBD1 (5 bases). Between the trimmed V and J ends, which lost 3 bases and 9 bases, there was a span of 11 bases. The CDR3 loop spans 13 amino acids. Germline V gives CDR1 KGHDR, CDR2 SFDVKD. CDR3 coding DNA: TGTGCCACCAGTGATACGGACACCCTTGAGCAGTTCTTC. Translation: CATSDTDTLEQFF.

This chain connects TRBV18 to TRBJ2-7; perhaps TRBD2 as D (5 bases). Germline CDR1 KGHSH, CDR2 LQKENI. There are 14 residues in the CDR3. V shed 3 bases and J shed 6 bases, with 15 bases lying between them. The chain's CDR3 is CASSPPPDGSEQYF. CDR3 in DNA: TGTGCCAGCTCACCTCCCCCAGATGGGAGCGAGCAGTACTTC.

This chain joins TRBV27 and TRBJ2-1, with a tentative D call TRBD2 (6 bases). V dropped 5 bases and J dropped 6 bases, with 14 bases sitting between them. Germline V gene lookup returns CDR1 MNHEY and CDR2 SMNVEV (reference sequence). The CDR3 has 14 amino acids. The CDR3 nucleotides are TGTGCCAGCAGTCCACGGGACTTCAGCAATGAGCAGTTCTTC. The encoded protein is CASSPRDFSNEQFF.

The rearrangement joins TRBV7-9 to TRBJ2-5; TRBD2 might be the D (5 bases). Between the trimmed V and J ends, which lost 7 bases and 1 base, there was a span of 13 bases. The CDR3 is 14 amino acids. Per the germline V gene, CDR1 is SEHNR and CDR2 is FQNEAQ (reference sequence). CDR3 DNA sequence: TGTGCCAGCACCCTCGGCACTAGCCAAGAGACCCAGTACTTC. Protein product: CASTLGTSQETQYF.

This clone was counted only a few times. The rearrangement links TRBV28 to TRBJ1-2; a weak D match, TRBD1 (5 bases). The V and J ends lost 6 bases and 1 base respectively, with 15 bases between them. The germline gives CDR1 MDHEN, CDR2 SYDVKM. The CDR3 extends over 15 amino acids. DNA of the CDR3: TGTGCCAGCAGCCCGGCCGGGGGTGTTAACTATGGCTACACCTTC. Its protein is CASSPAGGVNYGYTF.

The rearrangement joins TRBV3-1 (or the pseudogene TRBV3-2) to TRBJ2-5; 11 bases are shared with TRBD2. J lost 2 bases, V lost 4 bases, and 6 bases had no gene match. CDR1 and CDR2 (germline): LGHDT, YNNKEL (reference sequence). CDR3 length: 16 residues. CDR3 bases: TGTGCCAGCAGCCGGGGCCTAGCGGGGGGTCAAGAGACCCAGTACTTC. Its protein is CASSRGLAGGQETQYF.

V usage is TRBV19 and J usage is TRBJ2-6, with a possible D match to TRBD1 (6 bases). In germline, CDR1 is LNHDA, CDR2 SQIVND (reference sequence). This CDR3 contains 15 residues. Trimming left V 5 bases short and J 2 bases short, with 10 bases between. The DNA for the CDR3 is TGTGCCAGTAGTTGGAAGGGGGCTGGGGCCAACGTCCTGACTTTC. As protein: CASSWKGAGANVLTF.

This rearrangement joins TRBV4-1 to TRBJ1-5; TRBD1 is a possible D gene (5 bases). The germline V gene has CDR1 MGHRA and CDR2 YSYEKL. Trimming took 1 base from V and 8 from J, leaving 24 bases between them. CDR3 length: 18 residues. CDR3 in DNA: TGCGCCAGCAGCCAAGGGAGGGGAGCGGGAGGTGAGGTGGAGCCCCAGCATTTT. This translates into CASSQGRGAGGEVEPQHF.

A note on this clone: One end of the junction does not line up with germline, which may come from a read error. The genes are TRBV2 and TRBJ1-6, with 9 bases matching TRBD1. The CDR3 runs to 15 residues. Germline-derived CDR1 and CDR2 are SNHLY and FYNNEI. CDR3 protein: CASREETGGYSPLHF. The CDR3 bases are TGTGCCAGCAGGGAAGAGACAGGGGGGTATTCACCCCTCCACTTT.

This rearrangement joins TRBV27 to TRBJ2-1; 8 bases align to TRBD2. The germline V gene has CDR1 MNHEY and CDR2 SMNVEV (reference sequence). With V trimmed by 7 bases and J by 8 bases, 10 bases remained unmatched. This CDR3 has 14 amino acids. The CDR3 DNA follows: TGTGCCAGCATGATGACGGGGGGGCCGCATGAGCAGTTCTTC. Protein: CASMMTGGPHEQFF.

Comment on this clone: The sample contains more than one DNA sequence encoding this CDR3. V usage is TRBV18 and J usage is TRBJ1-3; 11 positions agree with TRBD1. The CDR3 has 16 amino acids. Germline values: CDR1 KGHSH, CDR2 LQKENI. The V segment lost 0 bases and the J segment 2 bases; nucleotides outside the gene matches: 0. DNA for the CDR3: TGTGCCAGCTCACCACCGGGACAGGGGGCTGGAAACACCATATATTTT. Translated, it gives CASSPPGQGAGNTIYF.

In this sample, this clone turned up many times. This chain links TRBV6-4 with TRBJ2-1, with D tentatively TRBD1 (5 bases). Germline values: CDR1 MRHNA, CDR2 SNTAGT. The V end lost 8 bases, the J end lost 7 bases, and 15 bases lay between the germline ends. CDR3 length equals 13 residues. Here the CDR3 reads CASSQQVRNEQFF. The CDR3 nucleotides read TGTGCCAGCTCCCAACAGGTGAGGAATGAGCAGTTCTTC.